These 24 T cell receptor beta chains came from one sample sequenced in a study of cytomegalovirus exposure and HLA in healthy donors. The primer mix had 60 Vbeta and 13 Jbeta primers. The protocol was immunoSEQ multiplex PCR, while the TCRdb copy is restricted to in-frame clones and leaves out a portion. The sample lists roughly 150,000 clones; roughly a tenth were seen once. The material sequenced was PBMCs. Source of these receptors: a male donor in good health and CMV-seronegative.

This clone occurred a few times. The chain couples TRBV27 to TRBJ2-5; D is unresolved. V gave up 1 base and J gave up 5 bases, with 11 bases separating them. CDR1 and CDR2 (germline): MNHEY, SMNVEV (reference sequence). This CDR3 has 14 amino acids. The CDR3 reads CASSLYGLSETQYF. In DNA form, the CDR3 reads TGTGCCAGCAGTTTATATGGCCTTTCCGAGACCCAGTACTTC.

The chain employs TRBV7-9 and TRBJ1-2; D perhaps matches TRBD1 (6 bases). CDR3 length equals 14 residues. Looked up from germline, CDR1 is SEHNR and CDR2 is FQNEAQ (reference sequence). Trimming shortened V by 5 bases and J by 3 bases, and 13 bases separated the two germline ends. For the CDR3, the DNA is TGTGCCAGCAGCCCTCCGGACAGATACTATGGCTACACCTTC. Translation: CASSPPDRYYGYTF.

The table lists this clone with a few counts. The V call is TRBV5-1, the J call TRBJ2-5; 14 positions match TRBD2. The germline V gene encodes CDR1 SGHRS and CDR2 YFSETQ. The CDR3 runs to 15 residues. V was pared by 2 bases and J by 11 bases, with 8 bases of the junction left unmatched. The CDR3 spells CASSLVGLAGGGQYF. The CDR3 DNA sequence: TGCGCCAGCAGCTTAGTAGGACTAGCGGGAGGAGGGCAGTACTTC.

The chain carries TRBV5-1 and TRBJ1-3; possibly TRBD1 for D (6 bases). Germline V CDR1 and CDR2: SGHRS, YFSETQ. This CDR3 comprises 15 residues. Trimming removed 1 base from V and 4 bases from J, with 12 bases in between. The CDR3 spells CASSLPGQAGNTIYF. The CDR3, as DNA: TGCGCCAGCAGCTTGCCGGGACAAGCCGGAAACACCATATATTTT.

A few counts support this clone. The V call is TRBV7-2, the J call TRBJ1-2, with a possible D match to TRBD1 (5 bases). Per the germline V gene, CDR1 is SGHTA and CDR2 is FQGNSA. The CDR3 is made up of 13 amino acids. V shed 1 base and J shed 8 bases, with 11 bases lying between them. The DNA for the CDR3 is TGTGCCAGCAGCTTAGGAGGCCGGGGGGGCTACACCTTC. Protein: CASSLGGRGGYTF.

The chain uses TRBV5-1 and TRBJ2-5; 15 nucleotides line up with TRBD2. The germline CDR1 and CDR2 sequences are SGHRS and YFSETQ. V shed 4 bases, J shed 4 bases, and the junction held 11 bases outside the gene matches. This CDR3 is built from 18 residues. The CDR3: CASSIGTSGRQRGETQYF. The CDR3 DNA is TGCGCCAGCAGCATCGGGACTAGCGGGAGGCAGAGGGGAGAGACCCAGTACTTC.

The genes are TRBV5-1 and TRBJ2-3; 13 nucleotides align to TRBD2. V dropped 4 bases and J dropped 1; count of bases not matched to a gene: 6. Germline CDR1 is SGHRS and CDR2 is YFSETQ. The length of the CDR3 is 17 residues. The chain's CDR3 is CASSPGTSGVGTDTQYF. In DNA form, the CDR3 reads TGCGCCAGCAGCCCGGGGACTAGCGGGGTCGGCACAGATACGCAGTATTTT.

The rearrangement links TRBV5-6 to TRBJ1-1; D is undetermined. CDR3 length: 15 residues. V shed 4 bases and J shed 1 base, with 14 bases lying between them. Germline CDR1 SGHDT, CDR2 YYEEEE. This chain's CDR3 is CASSAVGGPNTEAFF. The DNA for the CDR3 is TGTGCCAGCAGCGCCGTGGGAGGGCCGAACACTGAAGCTTTCTTT.

This clone has more than one count but fewer than ten. The chain employs TRBV2 and TRBJ1-6, with D uncertain. V shed 7 bases and J shed 5 bases, with 9 bases lying between them. Germline assignment: CDR1 SNHLY and CDR2 FYNNEI. The CDR3 runs 13 residues. The CDR3 region is CASTQLDNSPLHF. The CDR3 nucleotides read TGTGCCAGCACACAACTAGATAATTCACCCCTCCACTTT.

This clone occurred a few times. This chain joins TRBV4-1 and TRBJ2-2; no clear D gene. The V end was cut by 7 bases, the J end by 1 base, with 7 bases between. The V gene's germline CDR1 is MGHRA and CDR2 YSYEKL. This CDR3 contains 13 residues. The CDR3 is CASTGRNTGELFF. In DNA, the CDR3 is TGCGCCAGCACCGGTAGGAACACCGGGGAGCTGTTTTTT.

The genes are TRBV6-5 and TRBJ2-4; unclear D gene. The ends were cut back, 5 bases at V and 4 bases at J, with 12 bases in the middle. This CDR3 region has 14 residues. Germline lookup yields CDR1 MNHEY and CDR2 SVGAGI. The CDR3 sequence is CASSAMARKNIQYF. CDR3 in DNA: TGTGCCAGCAGTGCGATGGCCAGGAAAAACATTCAGTACTTC.

The rearrangement joins TRBV10-1 to TRBJ2-3; D might be TRBD1 (5 bases). The CDR3 runs to 16 residues. The germline V and J ends were trimmed by 0 bases and 8 bases, with 18 bases remaining between them. Germline V lookup: CDR1 WNHNN, CDR2 SYGVQD (reference sequence). The CDR3 DNA is TGCGCCAGCAGTGAGTCGGTACAGGAGCCCCCGGGTACGCAGTATTTT. Protein: CASSESVQEPPGTQYF.

This rearrangement joins TRBV19 to TRBJ1-1, with 10 bases that match TRBD1. With V trimmed by 5 bases and J by 3 bases, 6 bases remained unmatched. The CDR3 is 15 residues long. Germline lookup yields CDR1 LNHDA and CDR2 SQIVND (reference sequence). The CDR3 loop is CASSPGTGEHTEAFF. The CDR3 nucleotides read TGTGCCAGTAGTCCGGGGACAGGGGAGCACACTGAAGCTTTCTTT.

This clone was observed a few times. The chain uses TRBV20-1 and TRBJ1-2; D gene unclear. The V end lost 6 bases, the J end lost 8 bases, and 7 bases lay between the germline ends. In germline, CDR1 is DFQATT, CDR2 SNEGSKA (reference sequence). This CDR3 has 9 amino acids. CDR3: CSAPGGYTF. CDR3 in DNA: TGCAGTGCCCCCGGGGGCTACACCTTC.

The chain combines TRBV4-2 with TRBJ2-5; TRBD2 agrees at 8 bases. J gave up 5 bases and V 1 base, and 12 bases lay outside the gene matches. This CDR3 is built from 17 residues. Germline CDR1 and CDR2: LGHNA and YNFKEQ. The CDR3 DNA reads TGTGCCAGCAGCCAAGTGGAGGCGGGAGGCCAGGGGGAGACCCAGTACTTC. It codes for CASSQVEAGGQGETQYF.

This clone was observed a handful of times. The V gene is TRBV7-3, the J gene TRBJ2-5; 8 bases are a match to TRBD2. This CDR3 has 15 amino acids. With V trimmed by 1 base and J by 5 bases, 6 bases remained unmatched. The germline V gene encodes CDR1 SGHTA and CDR2 FQGTGA. Written as DNA, the CDR3 is TGTGCCAGCAGCTTAAGTAGCGGGGTCCTGGAGACCCAGTACTTC. It is translated as CASSLSSGVLETQYF. Full variable domain (rest looked up from reference TRBV7-3 and TRBJ2-5): GAGVSQTPSNKVTEKGKYVELRCDPISGHTALYWYRQSLGQGPEFLIYFQGTGAADDSGLPNDRFFAVRPEGSVSTLKIQRTERGDSAVYLCASSLSSGVLETQYFGPGTRLLVL.

This clone was counted between two and nine times. The V gene is TRBV19, the J gene TRBJ2-3, with D possibly being TRBD2 (5 bases). V gave up 5 bases and J gave up 3 bases, with 9 bases separating them. This CDR3 comprises 13 residues. Germline CDR1 reads LNHDA; CDR2 reads SQIVND (reference sequence). The CDR3 is CASSLWETDTQYF. Here the CDR3 DNA reads TGTGCCAGTAGTCTGTGGGAGACAGATACGCAGTATTTT.

The sample holds a few counts of this clone. The chain joins TRBV4-3 to TRBJ2-1; D may be TRBD1 (5 bases). The CDR3 spans 14 residues. Looked up from germline, CDR1 is LGHNA and CDR2 is YSLEER. V lost 0 bases and J lost 5, with 8 bases in between. Here the CDR3 reads CASSQEAGNNEQFF. The DNA for the CDR3 is TGCGCCAGCAGCCAAGAAGCAGGGAACAATGAGCAGTTCTTC.

This clone was observed a handful of times. The chain has TRBV6-1 and TRBJ2-3; TRBD2 matches 7 bases. Germline V CDR1 and CDR2: MNHNS, SASEGT. The CDR3 is 14 residues long. V was clipped by 9 bases and J by 2 bases; unmatched bases: 8. CDR3 nucleotide sequence: TGTGCCAGTACTAGAGCGGGATCCACAGATACGCAGTATTTT. It codes for CASTRAGSTDTQYF.

This chain joins TRBV4-1 and TRBJ2-3; 7 nucleotides align to TRBD2. The CDR3 is 15 residues long. V was clipped by 0 bases and J by 8 bases; unmatched bases: 8. Germline V gene lookup returns CDR1 MGHRA and CDR2 YSYEKL. CDR3 nucleotides: TGCGCCAGCAGCCAAGACACGCAGGGAGGGAGTACGCAGTATTTT. Amino acids: CASSQDTQGGSTQYF.

The rearrangement joins TRBV7-2 to TRBJ1-6, with 7 positions matching TRBD1. The CDR3 totals 14 residues. Germline V gives CDR1 SGHTA, CDR2 FQGNSA. The V gene end was trimmed by 5 bases and the J gene end by 8 bases; junction bases not matched to a gene: 6. The DNA for the CDR3 is TGTGCCAGCAGCCCCCCGACAGGGTATTCACCCCTCCACTTT. This sequence encodes CASSPPTGYSPLHF.

V is TRBV2 and J is TRBJ2-7; 10 nucleotides match TRBD2. In germline, CDR1 is SNHLY, CDR2 FYNNEI. Trimming removed 3 bases from V and 4 bases from J; junction bases left unmatched: 3. CDR3 size: 14 residues. DNA of the CDR3: TGTGCCAGCAGTGATCGGACTAGCGGTTACGAGCAGTACTTC. Its protein product is CASSDRTSGYEQYF.

This clone has only a few counts. The V and J genes are TRBV27 and TRBJ2-1, with TRBD2 matching over 8 bases. Unmatched junction bases numbered 10, after V lost 5 bases and J lost 4 bases. The CDR3 loop spans 16 amino acids. Per germline, CDR1 MNHEY and CDR2 SMNVEV (reference sequence). CDR3 in DNA: TGTGCCAGCAGTCCCCCCAGCGGGAGAAGGTACAATGAGCAGTTCTTC. Translation gives CASSPPSGRRYNEQFF.

This rearrangement joins TRBV7-2 to TRBJ2-5, with TRBD1 as a possible D gene (5 bases). The CDR3 spans 13 residues. Germline V gene sequence: CDR1 SGHTA, CDR2 FQGNSA. V was pared by 1 base and J by 7 bases, with 10 bases between. The CDR3 spells CASSLGLQGTQYF. The CDR3 nucleotides read TGTGCCAGCAGCTTAGGTCTCCAGGGGACCCAGTACTTC.